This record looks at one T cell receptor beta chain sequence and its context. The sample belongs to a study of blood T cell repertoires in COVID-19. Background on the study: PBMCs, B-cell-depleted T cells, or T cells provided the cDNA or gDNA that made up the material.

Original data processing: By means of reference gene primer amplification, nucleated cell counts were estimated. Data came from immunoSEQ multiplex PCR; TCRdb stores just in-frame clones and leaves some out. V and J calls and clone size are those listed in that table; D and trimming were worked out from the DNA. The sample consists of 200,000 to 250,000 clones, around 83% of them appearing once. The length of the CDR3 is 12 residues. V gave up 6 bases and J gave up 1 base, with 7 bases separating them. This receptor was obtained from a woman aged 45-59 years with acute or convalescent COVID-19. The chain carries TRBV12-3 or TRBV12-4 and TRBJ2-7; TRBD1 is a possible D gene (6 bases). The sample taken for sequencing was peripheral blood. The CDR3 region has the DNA TGTGCCAGCAGCACAGGGTCCTACGAGCAGTACTTC. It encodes CASSTGSYEQYF.